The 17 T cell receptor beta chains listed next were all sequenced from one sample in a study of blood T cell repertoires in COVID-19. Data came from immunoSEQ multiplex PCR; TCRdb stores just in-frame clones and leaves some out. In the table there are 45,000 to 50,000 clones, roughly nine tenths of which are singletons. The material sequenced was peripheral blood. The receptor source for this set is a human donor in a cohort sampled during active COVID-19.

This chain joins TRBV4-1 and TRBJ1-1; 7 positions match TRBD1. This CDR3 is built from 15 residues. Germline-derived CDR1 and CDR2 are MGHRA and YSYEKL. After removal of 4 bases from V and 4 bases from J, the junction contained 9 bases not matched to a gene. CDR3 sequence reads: CASSPGQTGITEAFF. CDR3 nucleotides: TGCGCCAGCAGCCCCGGACAGACAGGGATCACTGAAGCTTTCTTT.

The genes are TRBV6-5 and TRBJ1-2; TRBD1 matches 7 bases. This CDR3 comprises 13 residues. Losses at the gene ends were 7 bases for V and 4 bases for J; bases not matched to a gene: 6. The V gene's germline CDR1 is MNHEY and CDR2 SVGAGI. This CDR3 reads CASNTGEAYGYTF. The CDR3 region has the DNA TGTGCCAGCAATACAGGGGAGGCCTATGGCTACACCTTC.

DNA for the CDR3: TGCAGCGTTGAAGATCCCCAGGCGTTCTCTGGGGCCAACGTCCTGACTTTC. It translates to CSVEDPQAFSGANVLTF. The chain uses TRBV29-1 and TRBJ2-6; D gene unclear. The CDR3 spans 17 residues. From germline, CDR1 is SQVTM and CDR2 ANQGSEA. The ends were cut back, 0 bases at V and 0 bases at J, with 12 bases in the middle. The full variable domain, rest sourced from reference TRBV29-1 and TRBJ2-6, is SAVISQKPSRDICQRGTSLTIQCQVDSQVTMMFWYRQQPGQSLTLIATANQGSEATYESGFVIDKFPISRPNLTFSTLTVSNMSPEDSSIYLCSVEDPQAFSGANVLTFGAGSRLTVL.

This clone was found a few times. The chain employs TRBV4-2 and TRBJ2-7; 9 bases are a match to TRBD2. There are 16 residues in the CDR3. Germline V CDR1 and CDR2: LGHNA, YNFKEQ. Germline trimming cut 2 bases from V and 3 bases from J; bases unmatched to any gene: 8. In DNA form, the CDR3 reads TGTGCCAGCAGCCAAAACAGCGGGGGGAGGGACTACGAGCAGTACTTC. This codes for CASSQNSGGRDYEQYF.

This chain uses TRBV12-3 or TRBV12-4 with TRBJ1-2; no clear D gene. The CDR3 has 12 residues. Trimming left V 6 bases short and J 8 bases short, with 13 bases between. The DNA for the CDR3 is TGTGCCAGCAGCTATTCGTCATACGGCTACACCTTC. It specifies CASSYSSYGYTF.

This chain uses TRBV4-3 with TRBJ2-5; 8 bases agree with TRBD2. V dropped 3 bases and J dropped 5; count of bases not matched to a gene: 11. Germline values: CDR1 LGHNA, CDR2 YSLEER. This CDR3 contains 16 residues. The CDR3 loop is CASSHPGGANTETQYF. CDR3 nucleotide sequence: TGCGCCAGCAGCCACCCCGGGGGGGCAAATACGGAGACCCAGTACTTC.

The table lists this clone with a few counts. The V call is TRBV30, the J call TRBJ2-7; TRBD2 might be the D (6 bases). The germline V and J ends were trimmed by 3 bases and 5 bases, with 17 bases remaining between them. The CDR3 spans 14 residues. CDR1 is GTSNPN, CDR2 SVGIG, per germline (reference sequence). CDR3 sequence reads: CAWSVHGEVDEQYF. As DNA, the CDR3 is TGTGCCTGGAGCGTACACGGGGAGGTCGACGAGCAGTACTTC.

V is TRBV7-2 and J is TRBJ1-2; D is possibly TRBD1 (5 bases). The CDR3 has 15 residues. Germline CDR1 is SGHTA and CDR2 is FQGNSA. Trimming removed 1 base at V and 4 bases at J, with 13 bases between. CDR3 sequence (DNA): TGTGCCAGCAGCTTAGATGGTAGCAGGGCCTATGGCTACACCTTC. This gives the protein CASSLDGSRAYGYTF.

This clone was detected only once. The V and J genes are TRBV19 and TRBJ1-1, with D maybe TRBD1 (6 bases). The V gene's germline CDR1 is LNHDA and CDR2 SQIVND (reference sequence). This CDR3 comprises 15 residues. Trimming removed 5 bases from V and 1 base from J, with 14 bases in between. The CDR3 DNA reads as TGTGCCAGTAGTTCTCCGGGACACCCGAACACTGAAGCTTTCTTT. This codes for CASSSPGHPNTEAFF. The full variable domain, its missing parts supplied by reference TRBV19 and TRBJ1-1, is DGGITQSPKYLFRKEGQNVTLSCEQNLNHDAMYWYRQDPGQGLRLIYYSQIVNDFQKGDIAEGYSVSREKKESFPLTVTSAQKNPTAFYLCASSSPGHPNTEAFFGQGTRLTVV.

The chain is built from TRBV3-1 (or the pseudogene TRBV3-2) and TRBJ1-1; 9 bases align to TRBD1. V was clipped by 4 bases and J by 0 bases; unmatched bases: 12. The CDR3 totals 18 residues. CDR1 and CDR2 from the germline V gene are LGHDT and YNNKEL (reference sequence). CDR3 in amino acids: CASSLQNRGRTMNTEAFF. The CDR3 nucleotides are TGTGCCAGCAGCCTTCAAAACAGGGGGCGAACTATGAACACTGAAGCTTTCTTT.

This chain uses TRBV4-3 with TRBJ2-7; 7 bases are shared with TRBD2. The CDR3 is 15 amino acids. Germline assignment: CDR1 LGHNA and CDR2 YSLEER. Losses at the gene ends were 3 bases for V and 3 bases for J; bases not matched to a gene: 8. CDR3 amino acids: CASSQGGGLFYEQYF. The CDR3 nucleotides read TGCGCCAGCAGCCAGGGGGGAGGGCTCTTCTACGAGCAGTACTTC.

CDR3 loop: CASSDPRGQYF. As DNA, the CDR3 is TGTGCCAGCAGTGACCCTAGGGGGCAGTATTTT. The chain links TRBV6-1 to TRBJ2-3, with a possible D match to TRBD1 (5 bases). V lost 3 bases to trimming and J lost 11 bases, with 9 bases between them. The CDR3 is made up of 11 amino acids. Germline loops: CDR1 MNHNS, CDR2 SASEGT.

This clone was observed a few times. CDR3 protein: CASSSSGQGTNSPLHF. Here the CDR3 DNA reads TGCGCCAGCAGCTCGAGTGGACAGGGAACGAATTCACCCCTCCACTTT. This chain joins TRBV5-1 and TRBJ1-6; 8 bases match TRBD1. The CDR3 extends over 16 amino acids. The germline V gene has CDR1 SGHRS and CDR2 YFSETQ. V shed 3 bases, J shed 7 bases, and the junction held 9 bases outside the gene matches.

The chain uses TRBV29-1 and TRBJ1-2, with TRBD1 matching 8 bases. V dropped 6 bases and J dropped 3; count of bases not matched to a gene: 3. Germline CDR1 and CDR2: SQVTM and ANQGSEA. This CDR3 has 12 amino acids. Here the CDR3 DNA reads TGCAGCGTGGGGGACAGGTACTATGGCTACACCTTC. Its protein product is CSVGDRYYGYTF.

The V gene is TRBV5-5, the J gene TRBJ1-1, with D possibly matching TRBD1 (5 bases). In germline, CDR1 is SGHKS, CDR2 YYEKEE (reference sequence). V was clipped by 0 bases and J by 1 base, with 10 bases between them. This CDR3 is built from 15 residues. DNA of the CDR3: TGTGCCAGCAGCTTGGGGGCAGGGCAGAACACTGAAGCTTTCTTT. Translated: CASSLGAGQNTEAFF.

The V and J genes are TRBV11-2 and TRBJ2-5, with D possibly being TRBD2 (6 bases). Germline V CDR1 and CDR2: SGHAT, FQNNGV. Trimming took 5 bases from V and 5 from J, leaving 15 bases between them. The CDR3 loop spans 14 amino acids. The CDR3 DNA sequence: TGTGCCAGCAGCCGAGAGTCGGGGAGGGAGACCCAGTACTTC. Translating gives CASSRESGRETQYF.

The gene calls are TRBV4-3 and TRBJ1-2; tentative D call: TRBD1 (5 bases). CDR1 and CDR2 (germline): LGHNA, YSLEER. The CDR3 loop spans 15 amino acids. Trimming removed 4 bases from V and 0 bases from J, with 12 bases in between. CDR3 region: CASSRDSLANYGYTF. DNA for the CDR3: TGCGCCAGCAGCCGTGACAGCCTAGCTAACTATGGCTACACCTTC.